The 23 T cell receptor beta chains presented below share a single source sample, sequenced in a study of cytomegalovirus exposure and HLA in healthy donors. Primers: 60 Vbeta forward and 13 Jbeta reverse. The assay was immunoSEQ multiplex PCR, and TCRdb's table has in-frame clones only and misses some. The sample yields about 110,000 clones, about 70% seen once. The sequenced material came from PBMCs. The origin of the receptors is a woman in her twenties or thirties in good health and CMV-seronegative.

The rearrangement joins TRBV15 to TRBJ1-4; 7 bases map to TRBD1. J gave up 6 bases and V 3 bases, and 7 bases lay outside the gene matches. The CDR3 has 15 amino acids. Germline V CDR1 and CDR2: LNHNV, YYDKDF (reference sequence). CDR3: CATSRRLGTDEKLFF. The CDR3 DNA is TGTGCCACCAGCAGGCGTCTTGGGACAGATGAAAAACTGTTTTTT. Drawing the rest from reference TRBV15 and TRBJ1-4, the complete variable domain is DAMVIQNPRYQVTQFGKPVTLSCSQTLNHNVMYWYQQKSSQAPKLLFHYYDKDFNNEADTPDNFQSRRPNTSFCFLDIRSPGLGDTAMYLCATSRRLGTDEKLFFGSGTQLSVL.

The chain is built from TRBV2 and TRBJ2-6, with a tentative D call TRBD1 (6 bases). This CDR3 comprises 14 residues. The germline V and J ends were trimmed by 8 bases and 3 bases, with 11 bases remaining between them. Germline CDR1 is SNHLY and CDR2 is FYNNEI. The CDR3 DNA follows: TGTGCCAGCGGCAACAGGGATGGGGCCAACGTCCTGACTTTC. Translated: CASGNRDGANVLTF.

J is TRBJ1-2 and V is TRBV4-2; 7 bases agree with TRBD1. The CDR3 runs 15 residues. V lost 1 base and J lost 4; bases outside the gene matches: 6. Germline V lookup: CDR1 LGHNA, CDR2 YNFKEQ. The CDR3, as DNA: TGTGCCAGCAGCCAAGCCCGACAGGGAGGCTATGGCTACACCTTC. Amino acid sequence: CASSQARQGGYGYTF.

V usage is TRBV6-4 and J usage is TRBJ1-5, with D uncertain. There are 18 residues in the CDR3. V lost 0 bases and J 0 bases, leaving 15 bases between the germline ends. CDR1 is MRHNA and CDR2 is SNTAGT in the germline V gene. The CDR3 protein is CASSDSRFEEDSNQPQHF. CDR3 nucleotides: TGTGCCAGCAGTGACTCCCGTTTCGAGGAAGATAGCAATCAGCCCCAGCATTTT.

The chain is built from TRBV2 and TRBJ2-3; 12 positions agree with TRBD2. The CDR3 runs 15 residues. Trimming at V came to 6 bases and at J to 6 bases, leaving 7 bases not matched to a gene. Germline assignment: CDR1 SNHLY and CDR2 FYNNEI. For the CDR3, the DNA is TGTGCCAGCAGCGCGACTAGCGGGAGAAGGGATACGCAGTATTTT. Amino acid sequence: CASSATSGRRDTQYF.

This clone showed up just a few times. The gene calls are TRBV5-1 and TRBJ1-4; TRBD1 matches at 7 bases. V dropped 3 bases and J dropped 5; count of bases not matched to a gene: 4. The CDR3 is 14 amino acids. The germline CDR1 and CDR2 sequences are SGHRS and YFSETQ. CDR3 sequence: CASSSQGINEKLFF. As DNA, the CDR3 is TGCGCCAGCAGCTCACAGGGGATAAATGAAAAACTGTTTTTT.

V usage is TRBV4-1 and J usage is TRBJ2-5; TRBD2 matches at 11 bases. The germline V gene has CDR1 MGHRA and CDR2 YSYEKL. The ends lost 5 bases at V and 4 bases at J; junction bases unmatched: 6. The CDR3 totals 15 residues. The CDR3: CASSSLAGDGETQYF. In DNA, the CDR3 is TGCGCCAGCAGCTCACTAGCGGGAGATGGAGAGACCCAGTACTTC.

The chain employs TRBV29-1 and TRBJ2-7; TRBD2 is a possible D gene (5 bases). CDR1 and CDR2 (germline): SQVTM, ANQGSEA. Between the trimmed V and J ends, which lost 4 bases and 1 base, there was a span of 8 bases. This CDR3 spans 12 amino acids. CDR3 nucleotides: TGCAGCGTTGGGTCGGGGTCCTACGAGCAGTACTTC. Translation gives CSVGSGSYEQYF.

The V gene is TRBV18, the J gene TRBJ1-5; no definite D call. This CDR3 has 16 amino acids. CDR1 KGHSH and CDR2 LQKENI come from the germline V gene. Trimming shortened V by 3 bases and J by 3 bases, and 15 bases separated the two germline ends. CDR3 amino acids: CASSPFLRENNQPQHF. As DNA, the CDR3 is TGTGCCAGCTCACCGTTCCTCCGGGAGAACAATCAGCCCCAGCATTTT.

This clone was detected only a few times. The same CDR3 arises from other DNA sequences in this sample as well. This rearrangement joins TRBV5-1 to TRBJ2-5; D is ambiguous. V gave up 7 bases and J gave up 2 bases, with 9 bases separating them. The CDR3 has 12 residues. Germline-derived CDR1 and CDR2 are SGHRS and YFSETQ. The CDR3 sequence is CASSLSQETQYF. The CDR3 DNA reads TGCGCCAGCTCCCTCTCTCAAGAGACCCAGTACTTC.

The chain carries TRBV9 and TRBJ1-2, with 9 bases aligning to TRBD1. CDR1 and CDR2 from the germline V gene are SGDLS and YYNGEE. Germline trimming cut 4 bases from V and 5 bases from J; bases unmatched to any gene: 9. The CDR3 spans 15 residues. The CDR3 region is CASSPSDRGIYGYTF. The CDR3 coding sequence is TGTGCCAGCAGCCCTAGCGACAGGGGGATATATGGCTACACCTTC.

The chain is built from TRBV27 and TRBJ2-7; 10 bases agree with TRBD2. There are 13 residues in the CDR3. Germline loops: CDR1 MNHEY, CDR2 SMNVEV (reference sequence). With V trimmed by 4 bases and J by 6 bases, 3 bases remained unmatched. The CDR3 loop is CASSSSSGSEQYF. The CDR3 DNA reads as TGTGCCAGCAGTTCGTCTAGCGGGAGCGAGCAGTACTTC.

V gene TRBV7-9 combines with J gene TRBJ2-3; tentatively, D is TRBD2 (5 bases). Trimming took off 5 bases at V and 2 bases at J, with 14 bases between the two ends. Germline V gene lookup returns CDR1 SEHNR and CDR2 FQNEAQ (reference sequence). The CDR3 covers 15 residues. The CDR3 loop reads CASSVERTSTDTQYF. CDR3 in DNA: TGTGCCAGCAGCGTAGAGCGGACTTCCACAGATACGCAGTATTTT.

CDR3 loop: CASSVSAGRYNEQFF. The CDR3 bases are TGTGCCAGCAGCGTATCAGCGGGGCGTTACAATGAGCAGTTCTTC. The chain joins TRBV9 to TRBJ2-1, with 7 positions matching TRBD2. From germline, CDR1 is SGDLS and CDR2 YYNGEE. V lost 1 base to trimming and J lost 4 bases; unmatched junction nucleotides: 5. CDR3 size: 15 residues.

This chain uses TRBV6-6 with TRBJ1-4, with a possible D match to TRBD1 (5 bases). This CDR3 has 14 amino acids. CDR1 is MNHNY and CDR2 is SVGAGI in the germline V gene (reference sequence). Trimming stripped 5 bases from V and 8 bases from J, with 15 bases between. The CDR3 sequence: CASSVRDWGEKLFF. The CDR3, as DNA: TGTGCCAGCAGTGTACGGGACTGGGGGGAAAAACTGTTTTTT.

Only a few counts were recorded for this clone. The chain couples TRBV29-1 to TRBJ1-2; TRBD1 agrees at 8 bases. The CDR3 consists of 13 residues. Germline CDR1 reads SQVTM; CDR2 reads ANQGSEA. With 6 bases clipped from V and 8 bases from J, the junction kept 11 bases outside the gene matches. This chain's CDR3 is CSVRGQGVRGYTF. In DNA form, the CDR3 reads TGCAGCGTCCGTGGACAGGGAGTGAGAGGCTACACCTTC.

This clone was picked up a small number of times. The J gene is TRBJ1-5, the V gene TRBV6-1; 8 bases match TRBD1. Germline CDR1 is MNHNS and CDR2 is SASEGT. Unmatched junction bases numbered 9, after V lost 2 bases and J lost 6 bases. The CDR3 extends over 16 amino acids. In DNA form, the CDR3 reads TGTGCCAGCAGTGAACAAACAGGGGGGGCGGGTCAGCCCCAGCATTTT. Translation gives CASSEQTGGAGQPQHF.

This rearrangement joins TRBV7-6 to TRBJ2-6, with a possible D match to TRBD1 (6 bases). Between the trimmed V and J ends, which lost 3 bases and 2 bases, there was a span of 8 bases. CDR1 SGHVS and CDR2 FNYEAQ come from the germline V gene. The length of the CDR3 is 15 residues. This CDR3 is CASSFSGAGANVLTF. DNA for the CDR3: TGTGCCAGCAGCTTTTCAGGGGCTGGGGCCAACGTCCTGACTTTC. Complete variable domain (other parts from reference TRBV7-6 and TRBJ2-6): GAGVSQSPRYKVTKRGQDVALRCDPISGHVSLYWYRQALGQGPEFLTYFNYEAQQDKSGLPNDRFSAERPEGSISTLTIQRTEQRDSAMYRCASSFSGAGANVLTFGAGSRLTVL.

V usage is TRBV6-1 and J usage is TRBJ2-5; D call uncertain. Trimming removed 3 bases at V and 1 base at J, with 9 bases between. CDR3 length: 14 amino acids. CDR1 and CDR2 from the germline V gene are MNHNS and SASEGT. CDR3 residues: CASSEVGFQETQYF. In DNA form, the CDR3 reads TGTGCCAGCAGTGAGGTTGGCTTCCAAGAGACCCAGTACTTC.

The chain carries TRBV27 and TRBJ2-5, with D possibly TRBD2 on 5 matching bases. V lost 6 bases and J lost 4, with 15 bases in between. The germline V gene encodes CDR1 MNHEY and CDR2 SMNVEV (reference sequence). This CDR3 has 14 residues. The CDR3 DNA sequence: TGTGCCAGCAGGTCCTTTTTTCGGGGAGAGACCCAGTACTTC. It yields the protein CASRSFFRGETQYF.

The V gene is TRBV19, the J gene TRBJ1-6; unclear D gene. CDR1 and CDR2 from the germline V gene are LNHDA and SQIVND (reference sequence). The CDR3 sequence is 16 residues long. Trimming removed 2 bases from V and 7 bases from J, with 15 bases in between. CDR3: CASSISLTWANSPLHF. As DNA, the CDR3 is TGTGCCAGTAGTATATCCCTTACATGGGCGAATTCACCCCTCCACTTT.

This sequence joins TRBV29-1 and TRBJ1-2; 10 bases are shared with TRBD1. Germline CDR1 and CDR2: SQVTM and ANQGSEA. This CDR3 spans 14 amino acids. Trimming at V came to 8 bases and at J to 3 bases, leaving 9 bases not matched to a gene. CDR3 in DNA: TGCAGCATAACCCTGACAGGGGGCTACTATGGCTACACCTTC. Protein sequence: CSITLTGGYYGYTF.

This chain links TRBV7-9 with TRBJ1-2, with D tentatively TRBD1 (5 bases). Per germline, CDR1 SEHNR and CDR2 FQNEAQ (reference sequence). The CDR3 is 15 residues long. V gave up 4 bases and J gave up 7 bases, with 19 bases separating them. As DNA, the CDR3 is TGTGCCAGCAGCTCCACCCTATTGACCAGGGCTGGCTACACCTTC. It encodes CASSSTLLTRAGYTF.